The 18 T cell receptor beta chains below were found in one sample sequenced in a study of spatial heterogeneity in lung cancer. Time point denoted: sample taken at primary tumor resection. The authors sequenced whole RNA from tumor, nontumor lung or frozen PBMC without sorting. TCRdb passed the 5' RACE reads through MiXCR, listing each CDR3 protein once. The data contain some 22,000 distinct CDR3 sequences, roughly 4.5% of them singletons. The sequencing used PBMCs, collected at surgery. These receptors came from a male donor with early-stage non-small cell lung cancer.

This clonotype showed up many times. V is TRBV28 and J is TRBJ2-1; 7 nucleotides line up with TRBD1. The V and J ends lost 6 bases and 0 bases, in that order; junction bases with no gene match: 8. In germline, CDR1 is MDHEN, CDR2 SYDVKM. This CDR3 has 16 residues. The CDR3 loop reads CASRPDRAPSYNEQFF. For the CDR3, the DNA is TGTGCCAGCAGACCCGACAGGGCGCCCTCCTACAATGAGCAGTTCTTC. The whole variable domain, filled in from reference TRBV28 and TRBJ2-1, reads DVKVTQSSRYLVKRTGEKVFLECVQDMDHENMFWYRQDPGLGLRLIYFSYDVKMKEKGDIPEGYSVSREKKERFSLILESASTNQTSMYLCASRPDRAPSYNEQFFGPGTRLTVL.

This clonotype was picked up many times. The CDR3 nucleotides read TGTGCCAGCAGTCGGGACAGGGACTATGGCTACACCTTC. Its protein product is CASSRDRDYGYTF. This sequence joins TRBV28 and TRBJ1-2; 9 bases line up with TRBD1. Germline CDR1 MDHEN, CDR2 SYDVKM. CDR3 length: 13 amino acids. Losses at the gene ends were 5 bases for V and 3 bases for J; bases not matched to a gene: 1.

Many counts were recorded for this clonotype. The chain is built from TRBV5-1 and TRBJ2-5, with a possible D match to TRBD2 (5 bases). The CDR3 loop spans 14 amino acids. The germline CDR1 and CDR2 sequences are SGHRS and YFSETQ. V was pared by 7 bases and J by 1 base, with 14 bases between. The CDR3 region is CASQRGPTQETQYF. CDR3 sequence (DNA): TGCGCCAGCCAACGAGGGCCCACCCAAGAGACCCAGTACTTC.

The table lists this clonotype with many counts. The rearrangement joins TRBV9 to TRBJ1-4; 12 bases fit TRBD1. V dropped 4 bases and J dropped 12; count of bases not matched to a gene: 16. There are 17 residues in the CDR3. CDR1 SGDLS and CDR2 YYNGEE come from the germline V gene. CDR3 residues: CASSPHLSGTGGRELFF. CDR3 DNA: TGTGCCAGCAGCCCCCACCTTTCCGGGACAGGGGGCCGGGAACTGTTTTTT.

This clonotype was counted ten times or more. CDR3 nucleotide sequence: TGTGCCAGCAGTGAGCGGGACAGGGCCTCCTATGGCTACACCTTC. Translation gives CASSERDRASYGYTF. The V and J genes are TRBV6-1 and TRBJ1-2; 9 nucleotides match TRBD1. The length of the CDR3 is 15 residues. V lost 3 bases, J lost 4 bases, and 6 bases stayed unmatched. CDR1 is MNHNS, CDR2 SASEGT, per germline.

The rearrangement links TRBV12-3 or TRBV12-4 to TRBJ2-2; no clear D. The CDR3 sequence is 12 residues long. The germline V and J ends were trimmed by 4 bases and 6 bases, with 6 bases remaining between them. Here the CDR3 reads CASSSISGELFF. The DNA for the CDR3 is TGTGCCAGCAGTTCCATCTCCGGGGAGCTGTTTTTT.

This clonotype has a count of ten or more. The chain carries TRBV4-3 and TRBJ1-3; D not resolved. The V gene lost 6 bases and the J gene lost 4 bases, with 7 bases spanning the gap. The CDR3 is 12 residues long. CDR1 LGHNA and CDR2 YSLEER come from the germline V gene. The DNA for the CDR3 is TGCGCCAGCAGGTCGGCCGGAAACACCATATATTTT. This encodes CASRSAGNTIYF.

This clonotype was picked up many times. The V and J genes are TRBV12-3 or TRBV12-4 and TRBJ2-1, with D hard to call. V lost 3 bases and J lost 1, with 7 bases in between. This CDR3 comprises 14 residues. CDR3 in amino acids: CASSFGGSYNEQFF. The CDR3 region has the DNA TGTGCCAGCAGTTTTGGCGGTTCCTACAATGAGCAGTTCTTC.

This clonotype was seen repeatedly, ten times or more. The CDR3 DNA reads TGTGCCAGCAGTTTGACGGACAGGGGATTTTCTGAAGCTTTCTTT. It codes for CASSLTDRGFSEAFF. The V and J genes are TRBV28 and TRBJ1-1; 9 nucleotides match TRBD1. The CDR3 covers 15 residues. The junction had 8 bases not matched to a gene; V was cut back by 3 bases and J by 6 bases. Germline lookup yields CDR1 MDHEN and CDR2 SYDVKM.

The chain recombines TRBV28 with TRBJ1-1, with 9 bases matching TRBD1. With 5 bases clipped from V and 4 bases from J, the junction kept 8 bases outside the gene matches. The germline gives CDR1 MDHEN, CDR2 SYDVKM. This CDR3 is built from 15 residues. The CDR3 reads CASSIYNRGPTEAFF. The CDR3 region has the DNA TGTGCCAGCAGTATATACAACAGGGGGCCCACTGAAGCTTTCTTT.

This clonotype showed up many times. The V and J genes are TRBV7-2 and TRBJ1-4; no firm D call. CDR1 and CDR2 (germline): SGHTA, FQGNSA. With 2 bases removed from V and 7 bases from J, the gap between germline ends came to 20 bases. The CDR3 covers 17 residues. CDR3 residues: CASSLNWVGIRSEKLFF. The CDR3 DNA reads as TGTGCCAGCAGCTTAAACTGGGTGGGGATTAGATCTGAAAAACTGTTTTTT.

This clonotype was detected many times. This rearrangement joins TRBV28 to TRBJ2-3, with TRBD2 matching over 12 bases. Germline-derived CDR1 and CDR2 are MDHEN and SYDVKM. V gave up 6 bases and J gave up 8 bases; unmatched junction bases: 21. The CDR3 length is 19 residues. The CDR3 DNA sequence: TGTGCCAGCAGCCGGGTCCCCGCTAGCGGGAGGGCCGGACTCGGTACGCAGTATTTT. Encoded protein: CASSRVPASGRAGLGTQYF.

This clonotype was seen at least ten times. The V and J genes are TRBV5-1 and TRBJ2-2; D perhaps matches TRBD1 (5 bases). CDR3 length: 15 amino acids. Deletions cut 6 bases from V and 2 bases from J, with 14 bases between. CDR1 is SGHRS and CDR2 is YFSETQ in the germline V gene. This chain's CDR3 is CASTPRGTNTGELFF. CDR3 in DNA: TGCGCCAGCACCCCTAGGGGAACAAACACCGGGGAGCTGTTTTTT.

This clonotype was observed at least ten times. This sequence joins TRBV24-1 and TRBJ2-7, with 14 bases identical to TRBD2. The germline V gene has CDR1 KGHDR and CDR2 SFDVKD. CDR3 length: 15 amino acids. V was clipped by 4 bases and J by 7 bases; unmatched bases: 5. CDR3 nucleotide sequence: TGTGCCACCAGTGAGTCGGGACTAGCGGGAGATGAGCAGTACTTC. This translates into CATSESGLAGDEQYF.

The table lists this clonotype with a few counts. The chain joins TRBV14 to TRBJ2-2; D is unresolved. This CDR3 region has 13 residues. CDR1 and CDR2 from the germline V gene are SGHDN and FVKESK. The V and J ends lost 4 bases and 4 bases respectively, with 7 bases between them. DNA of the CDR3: TGTGCCAGCAGCCTTCTTATCACCGGGGAGCTGTTTTTT. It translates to CASSLLITGELFF. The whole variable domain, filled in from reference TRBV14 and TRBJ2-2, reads EAGVTQFPSHSVIEKGQTVTLRCDPISGHDNLYWYRRVMGKEIKFLLHFVKESKQDESGMPNNRFLAERTGGTYSTLKVQPAELEDSGVYFCASSLLITGELFFGEGSRLTVL.

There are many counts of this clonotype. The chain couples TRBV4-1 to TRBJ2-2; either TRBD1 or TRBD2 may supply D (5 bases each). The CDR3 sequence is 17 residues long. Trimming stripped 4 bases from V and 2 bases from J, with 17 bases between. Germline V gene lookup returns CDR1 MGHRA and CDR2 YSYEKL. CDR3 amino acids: CASSLPRGGANTGELFF. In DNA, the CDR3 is TGCGCCAGCAGCCTCCCCCGGGGTGGGGCTAACACCGGGGAGCTGTTTTTT.

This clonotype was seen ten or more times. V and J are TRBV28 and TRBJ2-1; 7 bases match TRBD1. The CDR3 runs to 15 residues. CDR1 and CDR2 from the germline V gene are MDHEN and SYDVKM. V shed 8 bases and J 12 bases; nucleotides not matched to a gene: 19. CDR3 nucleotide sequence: TGTGCCAGCGCTACAGAAAGACAGGGAACTGGGGTGCAGTTCTTC. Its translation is CASATERQGTGVQFF.

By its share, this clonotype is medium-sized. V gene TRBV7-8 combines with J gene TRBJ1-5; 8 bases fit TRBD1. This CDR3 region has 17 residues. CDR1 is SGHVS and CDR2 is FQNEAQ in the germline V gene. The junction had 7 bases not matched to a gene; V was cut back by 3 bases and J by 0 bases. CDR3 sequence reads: CASSLGYRGSSNQPQHF. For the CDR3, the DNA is TGTGCCAGCAGCTTGGGTTACAGGGGGAGTAGCAATCAGCCCCAGCATTTT.